The 19 T cell receptor beta chains below come from one sample, sequenced in a study of PD-1 blockade in classical Hodgkin lymphoma. Sequenced by immunoSEQ multiplex PCR; TCRdb stores in-frame clones only, minus some. The data hold 20,000 to 25,000 clones, with under 85% observed a single time. As to time point: cycle 4 day 1 (C4D1), after six to seven weeks of nivolumab. Autologous stem cell transplantation was followed by relapse in every patient, and brentuximab vedotin exposure varied. The sequencing used peripheral blood mononuclear cells (PBMCs), collected before the fourth cycle of nivolumab. These receptors were collected from a human donor with classical Hodgkin lymphoma.

The rearrangement joins TRBV7-9 to TRBJ2-4; D is possibly TRBD1 or TRBD2 (5 bases each). V lost 8 bases, J lost 3 bases, and 8 bases lay in between. The germline V gene encodes CDR1 SEHNR and CDR2 FQNEAQ (reference sequence). The CDR3 is 12 residues long. The CDR3 DNA reads TGTGCCAGCGGGACGGGCAAAAACATTCAGTACTTC. It specifies CASGTGKNIQYF. Complete variable domain (other parts from reference TRBV7-9 and TRBJ2-4): DTGVSQNPRHKITKRGQNVTFRCDPISEHNRLYWYRQTLGQGPEFLTYFQNEAQLEKSRLLSDRFSAERPKGSFSTLEIQRTEQGDSAMYLCASGTGKNIQYFGAGTRLSVL.

The chain couples TRBV7-9 to TRBJ2-5; possibly TRBD1 for D (5 bases). The CDR3 consists of 16 residues. Germline V gene sequence: CDR1 SEHNR, CDR2 FQNEAQ (reference sequence). Trimming took 4 bases from V and 1 from J, leaving 16 bases between them. CDR3 region: CASSSASSGSQETQYF. The CDR3 DNA is TGTGCCAGCAGCTCCGCATCCTCAGGGTCCCAAGAGACCCAGTACTTC.

In this sample, this clone turned up once. This sequence joins TRBV7-3 and TRBJ2-7; 9 bases align to TRBD1. V gave up 4 bases and J gave up 4 bases; unmatched junction bases: 2. This CDR3 comprises 13 residues. Per the germline V gene, CDR1 is SGHTA and CDR2 is FQGTGA. The CDR3 loop is CASSSQGAYEQYF. CDR3 DNA: TGTGCCAGCAGCTCACAGGGGGCTTACGAGCAGTACTTC.

This chain uses TRBV7-6 with TRBJ1-1, with TRBD1 matching 8 bases. This CDR3 has 14 residues. J was trimmed by 6 bases and V by 5 bases; bases with no gene match: 8. The germline CDR1 and CDR2 sequences are SGHVS and FNYEAQ. The CDR3 here is CASSPGQVWSEAFF. DNA of the CDR3: TGTGCCAGCAGCCCGGGACAGGTCTGGTCTGAAGCTTTCTTT.

The V and J genes are TRBV6-1 and TRBJ2-3; 9 nucleotides line up with TRBD2. The CDR3 runs 17 residues. V shed 1 base, J shed 4 bases, and the junction held 9 bases outside the gene matches. Germline loops: CDR1 MNHNS, CDR2 SASEGT. For the CDR3, the DNA is TGTGCCAGCAGTGAAGATGTCGGCGGGGGGGCCTCAGATACGCAGTATTTT. Translating gives CASSEDVGGGASDTQYF.

The chain uses TRBV7-9 and TRBJ2-3; D is uncertain. Trimming pared 5 bases from V and 4 bases from J, leaving 4 bases between. The CDR3 consists of 11 residues. Germline lookup yields CDR1 SEHNR and CDR2 FQNEAQ (reference sequence). In nucleotides, the CDR3 is TGTGCCAGCAGCCGGCCAGATACGCAGTATTTT. Translation gives CASSRPDTQYF.

The chain carries TRBV6-1 and TRBJ1-1, with TRBD1 identical over 8 bases. Germline V lookup: CDR1 MNHNS, CDR2 SASEGT. J gave up 0 bases and V 7 bases, and 4 bases lay outside the gene matches. The CDR3 spans 14 residues. The CDR3 loop reads CASTEDRVNTEAFF. In DNA form, the CDR3 reads TGTGCCAGCACCGAGGACAGGGTGAACACTGAAGCTTTCTTT.

About this clone itself: In the same sample, other DNA sequences code for this CDR3. The chain combines TRBV11-3 with TRBJ2-3, with 7 bases fitting TRBD2. In germline, CDR1 is SGHNT, CDR2 YENEEA. The CDR3 consists of 15 residues. Germline trimming cut 3 bases from V and 0 bases from J; bases unmatched to any gene: 3. Here the CDR3 reads CASSFLGLSTDTQYF. CDR3 nucleotides: TGTGCCAGCAGCTTTTTGGGACTAAGCACAGATACGCAGTATTTT. Full variable domain (remainder filled in from reference TRBV11-3 and TRBJ2-3): EAGVVQSPRYKIIEKKQPVAFWCNPISGHNTLYWYLQNLGQGPELLIRYENEEAVDDSQLPKDRFSAERLKGVDSTLKIQPAELGDSAVYLCASSFLGLSTDTQYFGPGTRLTVL.

A single count supports this clone. The rearrangement joins TRBV5-1 to TRBJ1-1; 8 bases are a match to TRBD1. V lost 1 base and J lost 0; bases outside the gene matches: 2. This CDR3 has 15 residues. CDR1 and CDR2 from the germline V gene are SGHRS and YFSETQ. For the CDR3, the DNA is TGCGCCAGCAGCTTGACAGGGGGAATGAACACTGAAGCTTTCTTT. This codes for CASSLTGGMNTEAFF.

The chain employs TRBV30 and TRBJ1-5; 10 nucleotides match TRBD1. Germline V gene sequence: CDR1 GTSNPN, CDR2 SVGIG (reference sequence). V shed 0 bases and J 3 bases; nucleotides not matched to a gene: 5. The CDR3 extends over 16 amino acids. The CDR3 loop is CAWSVAGTGVNQPQHF. As DNA, the CDR3 is TGTGCCTGGAGTGTCGCCGGGACAGGGGTCAATCAGCCCCAGCATTTT. The whole variable domain, filled in from reference TRBV30 and TRBJ1-5, reads SQTIHQWPATLVQPVGSPLSLECTVEGTSNPNLYWYRQAAGRGLQLLFYSVGIGQISSEVPQNLSASRPQDRQFILSSKKLLLSDSGFYLCAWSVAGTGVNQPQHFGDGTRLSIL.

The gene calls are TRBV11-3 and TRBJ2-3, with 10 bases fitting TRBD2. CDR3 length: 18 residues. Per the germline V gene, CDR1 is SGHNT and CDR2 is YENEEA. V shed 0 bases, J shed 2 bases, and the junction held 8 bases outside the gene matches. CDR3 coding DNA: TGTGCCAGCAGCTTAGATTTCCTAGCGGGGGCCTACACAGATACGCAGTATTTT. It encodes CASSLDFLAGAYTDTQYF.

The V gene is TRBV5-4, the J gene TRBJ2-1, with 10 positions matching TRBD2. V was clipped by 5 bases and J by 5 bases; unmatched bases: 7. The CDR3 is 15 residues long. Per germline, CDR1 SGHNT and CDR2 YYREEE (reference sequence). The CDR3 DNA reads as TGTGCCAGCAGTTCAGCGGGGGGGACTAACAATGAGCAGTTCTTC. Residues: CASSSAGGTNNEQFF.

V gene TRBV27 combines with J gene TRBJ2-2; D is perhaps TRBD1 (7 bases). V lost 5 bases to trimming and J lost 1 base, with 14 bases between them. The germline CDR1 and CDR2 sequences are MNHEY and SMNVEV (reference sequence). This CDR3 has 16 residues. The CDR3: CASSRYRGLNTGELFF. In DNA, the CDR3 is TGTGCCAGCAGTCGATACAGGGGACTGAACACCGGGGAGCTGTTTTTT.

This chain uses TRBV7-2 with TRBJ2-7; possibly TRBD2 for D (6 bases). This CDR3 contains 13 residues. The V gene lost 1 base and the J gene lost 5 bases, with 9 bases spanning the gap. The germline gives CDR1 SGHTA, CDR2 FQGNSA. CDR3 amino acids: CASSLERANEQYF. CDR3 nucleotide sequence: TGTGCCAGCAGCTTAGAGCGGGCAAACGAGCAGTACTTC.

J is TRBJ2-7 and V is TRBV10-3; tentatively, D is TRBD1 (6 bases). The CDR3 contains 13 residues. V was trimmed by 6 bases and J by 6 bases, leaving 15 bases between them. Germline CDR1 ENHRY, CDR2 SYGVKD. CDR3 nucleotide sequence: TGTGCCATCAGAGGGACACCCTTAGGCGAGCAGTACTTC. Its protein is CAIRGTPLGEQYF.

The chain has TRBV19 and TRBJ2-6, with D tentatively TRBD1 (5 bases). The CDR3 contains 15 residues. The V end was cut by 10 bases, the J end by 0 bases, with 13 bases between. Germline CDR1 reads LNHDA; CDR2 reads SQIVND (reference sequence). The CDR3 reads CATKRGFSGANVLTF. The CDR3 nucleotides read TGTGCCACCAAAAGGGGATTCTCTGGGGCCAACGTCCTGACTTTC.

The J gene is TRBJ1-6, the V gene TRBV7-2; the match to TRBD1 covers 10 bases. Germline lookup yields CDR1 SGHTA and CDR2 FQGNSA. The V and J ends lost 6 bases and 11 bases, in that order; junction bases with no gene match: 7. The CDR3 is made up of 14 amino acids. CDR3 in DNA: TGTGCCAGCAGGCCCGGGACAGGGGATCCACCCCTCCACTTT. This encodes CASRPGTGDPPLHF. Full variable domain (outside the CDR3, taken from reference TRBV7-2 and TRBJ1-6): GAGVSQSPSNKVTEKGKDVELRCDPISGHTALYWYRQSLGQGLEFLIYFQGNSAPDKSGLPSDRFSAERTGGSVSTLTIQRTQQEDSAVYLCASRPGTGDPPLHFGNGTRLTVT.

This sequence joins TRBV28 and TRBJ2-3; no definite D call. The ends were cut back, 6 bases at V and 0 bases at J, with 19 bases in the middle. The CDR3 is 17 residues long. The germline CDR1 and CDR2 sequences are MDHEN and SYDVKM. CDR3 residues: CASRQPPTLTSTDTQYF. CDR3 in DNA: TGTGCCAGCAGGCAACCCCCGACACTTACAAGCACAGATACGCAGTATTTT.

By sample fraction, this clone is medium-sized. The chain employs TRBV15 and TRBJ1-1; D gene unclear. Trimming removed 6 bases at V and 4 bases at J, with 18 bases between. Germline assignment: CDR1 LNHNV and CDR2 YYDKDF (reference sequence). This CDR3 is 15 amino acids long. CDR3 residues: CATRIGSPGSTEAFF. Written as DNA, the CDR3 is TGTGCCACCAGGATCGGGTCTCCTGGGAGCACTGAAGCTTTCTTT.